Here is one TCR beta chain with its context. This specimen belongs to a study of human thymus T cells. The method was immunoSEQ multiplex PCR; TCRdb's version includes in-frame clones alone and lacks a portion of them. The sample lists some 120,000 clones, about 93% occurring once. Germline V gene data show CDR1 as MNHEY and CDR2 as SVGAGI. Losses at the gene ends were 0 bases for V and 5 bases for J; bases not matched to a gene: 3. This CDR3 has 14 amino acids. Corrective cardiac surgery supplied the resected thymus tissue. The J gene is TRBJ1-1, the V gene TRBV6-5, with 7 bases aligning to TRBD1. The TCR comes from a boy less than two years old with a congenital heart defect but otherwise immunologically healthy. Sequencing used thymus tissue. The DNA for the CDR3 is TGTGCCAGCAGTTACTCACAGGGGAGGACTGAAGCTTTCTTT. Protein product: CASSYSQGRTEAFF.